The clone carrying this T cell receptor (beta chain) was detected only a few times. The data stem from a study of early T cells in non-severe SARS-CoV-2 infection. Whole-study context: With bulk RNA from unsorted whole blood as input, sequencing yielded unpaired chains.

The protocol attached unique molecular identifiers to individual cDNA molecules. MiXCR, run by TCRdb on the 5' RACE reads, gives a single entry per CDR3 protein. The top ten hold just over 4.5% of the sample, which has some 97,000 distinct CDR3 sequences, more than 9.5% seen once. The sequenced sample was whole blood, obtained at baseline. This receptor was taken from an adult who was a healthcare worker with PCR-confirmed SARS-CoV-2 infection or an uninfected control (not recorded which).

Here the CDR3 reads CASSLDGAGANVLTF. The CDR3 region has the DNA TGTGCCAGCAGCTTAGACGGGGCTGGGGCCAACGTCCTGACTTTC. The chain carries TRBV7-3 and TRBJ2-6; the D gene is possibly TRBD2 (5 bases). Between the trimmed V and J ends, which lost 2 bases and 2 bases, there was a span of 7 bases. Germline-derived CDR1 and CDR2 are SGHTA and FQGTGA. The CDR3 runs 15 residues.